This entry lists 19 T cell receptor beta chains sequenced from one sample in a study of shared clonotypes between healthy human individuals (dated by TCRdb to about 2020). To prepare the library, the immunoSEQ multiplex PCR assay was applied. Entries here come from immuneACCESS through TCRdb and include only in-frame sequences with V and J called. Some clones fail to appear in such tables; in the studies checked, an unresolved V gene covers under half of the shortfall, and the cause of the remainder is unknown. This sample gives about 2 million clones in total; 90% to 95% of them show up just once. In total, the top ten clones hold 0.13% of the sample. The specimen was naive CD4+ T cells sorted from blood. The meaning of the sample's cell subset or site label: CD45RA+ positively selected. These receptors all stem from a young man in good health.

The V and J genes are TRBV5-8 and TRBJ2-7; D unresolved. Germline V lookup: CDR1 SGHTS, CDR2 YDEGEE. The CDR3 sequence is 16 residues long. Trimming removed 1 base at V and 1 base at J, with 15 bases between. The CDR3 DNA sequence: TGTGCCAGCAGCTTGCAGAGGAGCACGGCATCCTACGAGCAGTACTTC. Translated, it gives CASSLQRSTASYEQYF.

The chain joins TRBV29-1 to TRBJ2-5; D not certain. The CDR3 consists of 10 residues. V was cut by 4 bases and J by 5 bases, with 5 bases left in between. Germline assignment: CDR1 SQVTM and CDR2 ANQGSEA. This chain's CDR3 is CSVAIETQYF. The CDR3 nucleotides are TGCAGCGTTGCTATCGAGACCCAGTACTTC.

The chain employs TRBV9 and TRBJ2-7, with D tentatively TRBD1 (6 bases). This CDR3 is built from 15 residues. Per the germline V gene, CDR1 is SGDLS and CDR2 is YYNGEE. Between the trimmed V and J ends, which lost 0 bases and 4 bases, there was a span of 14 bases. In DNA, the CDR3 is TGTGCCAGCAGCGTAGGGTTACAGGGAGAATACGAGCAGTACTTC. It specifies CASSVGLQGEYEQYF.

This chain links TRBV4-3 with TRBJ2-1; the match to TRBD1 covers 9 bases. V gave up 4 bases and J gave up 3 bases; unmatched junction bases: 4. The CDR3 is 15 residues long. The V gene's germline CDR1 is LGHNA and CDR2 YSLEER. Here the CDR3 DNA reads TGCGCCAGCAGCCTTTGGGACAGGGACTACAATGAGCAGTTCTTC. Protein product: CASSLWDRDYNEQFF.

The CDR3 reads CSAVTTGELFF. The CDR3 region has the DNA TGCAGTGCCGTCACCACCGGGGAGCTGTTTTTT. The V gene is TRBV20-1, the J gene TRBJ2-2; no clear D gene. Germline V gene sequence: CDR1 DFQATT, CDR2 SNEGSKA (reference sequence). The CDR3 has 11 residues. V was shortened by 6 bases and J by 4 bases, with 6 bases between the two germline ends.

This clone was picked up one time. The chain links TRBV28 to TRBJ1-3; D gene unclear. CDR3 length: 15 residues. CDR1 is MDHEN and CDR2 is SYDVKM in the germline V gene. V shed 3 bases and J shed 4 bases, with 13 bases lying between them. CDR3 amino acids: CASSFGVGGGNTIYF. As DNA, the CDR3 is TGTGCCAGCAGTTTTGGGGTCGGTGGAGGAAACACCATATATTTT. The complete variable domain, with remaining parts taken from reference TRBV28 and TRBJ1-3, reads DVKVTQSSRYLVKRTGEKVFLECVQDMDHENMFWYRQDPGLGLRLIYFSYDVKMKEKGDIPEGYSVSREKKERFSLILESASTNQTSMYLCASSFGVGGGNTIYFGEGSWLTVV.

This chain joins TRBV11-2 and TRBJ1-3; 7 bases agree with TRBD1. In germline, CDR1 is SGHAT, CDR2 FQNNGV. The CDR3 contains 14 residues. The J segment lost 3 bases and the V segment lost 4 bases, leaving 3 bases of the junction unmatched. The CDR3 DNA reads TGTGCCAGCAGCTCAAACAGGGGTGGAAACACCATATATTTT. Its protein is CASSSNRGGNTIYF.

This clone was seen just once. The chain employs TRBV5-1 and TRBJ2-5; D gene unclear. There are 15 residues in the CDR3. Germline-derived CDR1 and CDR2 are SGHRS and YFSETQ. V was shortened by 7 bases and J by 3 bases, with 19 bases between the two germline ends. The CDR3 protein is CASSLDAKREETQYF. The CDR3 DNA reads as TGCGCCAGCTCTCTAGACGCCAAACGCGAAGAGACCCAGTACTTC.

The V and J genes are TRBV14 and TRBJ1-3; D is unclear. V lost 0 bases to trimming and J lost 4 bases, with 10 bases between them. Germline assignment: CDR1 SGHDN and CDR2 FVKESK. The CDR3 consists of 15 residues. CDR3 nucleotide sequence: TGTGCCAGCAGCCAAGATCGAGGGCCCGGAAACACCATATATTTT. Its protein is CASSQDRGPGNTIYF.

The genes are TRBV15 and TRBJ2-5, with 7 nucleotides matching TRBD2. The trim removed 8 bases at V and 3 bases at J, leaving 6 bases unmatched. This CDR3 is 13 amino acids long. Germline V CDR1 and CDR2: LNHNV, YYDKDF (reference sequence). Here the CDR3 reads CATSSGVKETQYF. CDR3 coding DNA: TGTGCCACCTCTAGCGGAGTTAAAGAGACCCAGTACTTC.

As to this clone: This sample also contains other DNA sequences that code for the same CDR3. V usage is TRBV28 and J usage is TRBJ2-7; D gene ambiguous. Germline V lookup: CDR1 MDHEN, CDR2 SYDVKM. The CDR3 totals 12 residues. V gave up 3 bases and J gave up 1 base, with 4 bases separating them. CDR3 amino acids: CASSLRSYEQYF. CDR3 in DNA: TGTGCCAGCAGTTTGAGATCCTACGAGCAGTACTTC.

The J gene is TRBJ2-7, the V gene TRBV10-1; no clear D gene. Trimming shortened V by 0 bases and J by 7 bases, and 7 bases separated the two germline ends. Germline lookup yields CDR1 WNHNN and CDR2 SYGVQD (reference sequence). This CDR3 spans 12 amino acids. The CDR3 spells CASSESKGEQYF. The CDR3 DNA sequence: TGCGCCAGCAGTGAGTCGAAGGGAGAGCAGTACTTC.

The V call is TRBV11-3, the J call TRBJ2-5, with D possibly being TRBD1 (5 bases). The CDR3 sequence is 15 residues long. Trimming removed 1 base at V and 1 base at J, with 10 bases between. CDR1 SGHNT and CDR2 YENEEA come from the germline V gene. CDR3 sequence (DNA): TGTGCCAGCAGCTTAGGGCAGGGCCCCCAAGAGACCCAGTACTTC. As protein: CASSLGQGPQETQYF.

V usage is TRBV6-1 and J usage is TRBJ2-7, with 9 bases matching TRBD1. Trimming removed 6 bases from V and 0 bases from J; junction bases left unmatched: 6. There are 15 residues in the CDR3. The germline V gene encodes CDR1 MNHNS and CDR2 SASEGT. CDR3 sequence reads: CASREGQGLSYEQYF. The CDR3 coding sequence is TGTGCCAGCAGGGAGGGACAGGGCCTCTCCTACGAGCAGTACTTC.

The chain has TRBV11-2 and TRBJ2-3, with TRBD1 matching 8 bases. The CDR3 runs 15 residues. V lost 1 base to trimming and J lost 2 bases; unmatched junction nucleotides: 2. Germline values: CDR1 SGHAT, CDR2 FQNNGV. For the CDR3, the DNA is TGTGCCAGCAGCTTAGGGACAGGGTACACAGATACGCAGTATTTT. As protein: CASSLGTGYTDTQYF.

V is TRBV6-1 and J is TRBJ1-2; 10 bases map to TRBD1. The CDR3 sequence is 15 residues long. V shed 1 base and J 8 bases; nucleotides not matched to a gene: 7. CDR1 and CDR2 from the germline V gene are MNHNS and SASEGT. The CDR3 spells CASSEGTGGKRGYTF. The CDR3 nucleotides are TGTGCCAGCAGTGAAGGGACAGGGGGAAAGAGGGGCTACACCTTC.

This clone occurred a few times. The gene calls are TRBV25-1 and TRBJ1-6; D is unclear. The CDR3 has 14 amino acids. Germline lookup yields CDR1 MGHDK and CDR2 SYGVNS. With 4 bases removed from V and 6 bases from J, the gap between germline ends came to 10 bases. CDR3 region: CASSGFSSNSPLHF. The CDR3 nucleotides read TGTGCCAGCAGTGGGTTTTCTTCTAATTCACCCCTCCACTTT.

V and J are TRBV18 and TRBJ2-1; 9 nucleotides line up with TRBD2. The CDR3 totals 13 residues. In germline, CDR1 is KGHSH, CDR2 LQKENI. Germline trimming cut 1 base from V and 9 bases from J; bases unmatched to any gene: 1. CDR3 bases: TGTGCCAGCTCACCACTAGCGGGAGCTGAGCAGTTCTTC. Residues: CASSPLAGAEQFF.

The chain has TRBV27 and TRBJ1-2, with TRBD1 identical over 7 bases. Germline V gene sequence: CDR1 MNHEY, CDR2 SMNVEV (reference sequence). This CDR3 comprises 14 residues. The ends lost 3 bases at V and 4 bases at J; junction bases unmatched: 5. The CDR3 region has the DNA TGTGCCAGCAGTTTGTCGGACAGGATCTATGGCTACACCTTC. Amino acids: CASSLSDRIYGYTF.